The 18 T cell receptor beta chains below were found in one sample sequenced in a study of response to subunit inactivated influenza vaccine. Each CDR3 protein is one row after TCRdb ran MiXCR on the RT-PCR reads. The table includes 500,000 to 700,000 distinct CDR3 sequences, approximately 20% detected once. This sample also belongs to another study, concerning T cells expressing NK-cell markers. That source reports: TCR beta libraries carry UMIs added by 5'RACE template switching.

The material was CD4+ T cells sorted from PBMCs, obtained roughly 12 days after vaccination. These receptors were collected from a man between 45 and 60 years old who received an inactivated influenza vaccine.

This sequence joins TRBV9 and TRBJ1-2; D unresolved. Trimming stripped 0 bases from V and 9 bases from J, with 15 bases between. The CDR3 extends over 14 amino acids. Looked up from germline, CDR1 is SGDLS and CDR2 is YYNGEE. The CDR3 nucleotides read TGTGCCAGCAGCGTAGATTCCGGAACCCGTCGCTACACCTTC. This sequence encodes CASSVDSGTRRYTF.

The J gene is TRBJ2-2, the V gene TRBV11-3; 7 nucleotides align to TRBD2. The CDR3 spans 17 residues. The germline V gene encodes CDR1 SGHNT and CDR2 YENEEA. V lost 2 bases, J lost 3 bases, and 9 bases stayed unmatched. The CDR3: CASSLMAGEGHTGELFF. The CDR3 nucleotides are TGTGCCAGCAGCTTAATGGCGGGAGAGGGGCACACCGGGGAGCTGTTTTTT.

The V and J genes are TRBV12-3 or TRBV12-4 and TRBJ2-7; possible D gene TRBD1, 6 bases. V was trimmed by 6 bases and J by 1 base, leaving 13 bases between them. This CDR3 contains 14 residues. CDR3 region: CASSRGQLSYEQYF. As DNA, the CDR3 is TGTGCCAGCAGCCGCGGACAGCTATCCTACGAGCAGTACTTC.

The table lists this clonotype with a few counts. V usage is TRBV5-1 and J usage is TRBJ2-1; a weak D match, TRBD2 (5 bases). V was cut by 5 bases and J by 0 bases, with 12 bases left in between. The CDR3 consists of 15 residues. Germline values: CDR1 SGHRS, CDR2 YFSETQ. The CDR3 nucleotides read TGCGCCAGCAGATTCGCTGGGAGCTCCTACAATGAGCAGTTCTTC. Its translation is CASRFAGSSYNEQFF.

This clonotype appeared a few times. The V and J genes are TRBV27 and TRBJ1-2; D gene ambiguous. V shed 0 bases and J shed 4 bases, with 6 bases lying between them. The CDR3 length is 13 residues. Germline V lookup: CDR1 MNHEY, CDR2 SMNVEV (reference sequence). CDR3 amino acids: CASSLSFSYGYTF. CDR3 sequence (DNA): TGTGCCAGCAGTTTATCTTTCTCCTATGGCTACACCTTC.

This clonotype showed up just a few times. V is TRBV10-3 and J is TRBJ2-7; the D gene could be TRBD1 or TRBD2 (5 bases each). CDR3 length equals 16 residues. V was trimmed by 4 bases and J by 2 bases, leaving 18 bases between them. Germline V gives CDR1 ENHRY, CDR2 SYGVKD. For the CDR3, the DNA is TGTGCCATCAGTGGAGGGCATGCGGACAACCCCTACGAGCAGTACTTC. Its protein is CAISGGHADNPYEQYF.

This rearrangement joins TRBV5-1 to TRBJ2-3, with 7 bases that match TRBD1. The length of the CDR3 is 14 residues. The ends lost 0 bases at V and 4 bases at J; junction bases unmatched: 2. The germline V gene encodes CDR1 SGHRS and CDR2 YFSETQ. The CDR3, as DNA: TGCGCCAGCAGCTTGGGAGACAGGGCAGATACGCAGTATTTT. Its translation is CASSLGDRADTQYF.

This clonotype was detected only a few times. V is TRBV2 and J is TRBJ1-2, with 7 bases that match TRBD1. CDR3 size: 14 residues. From germline, CDR1 is SNHLY and CDR2 FYNNEI. With 5 bases clipped from V and 8 bases from J, the junction kept 11 bases outside the gene matches. CDR3 nucleotides: TGTGCCAGCAGTAGACAGGGTGAAGATTTCGGCTACACCTTC. Amino acids: CASSRQGEDFGYTF.

The CDR3 nucleotides read TGTGCCAGCAGCTTAGCGAGACGGCCCGGGGAGCTGTTTTTT. This sequence encodes CASSLARRPGELFF. The J gene is TRBJ2-2, the V gene TRBV7-2; D not resolved. The CDR3 length is 14 residues. Per the germline V gene, CDR1 is SGHTA and CDR2 is FQGNSA. V lost 0 bases, J lost 6 bases, and 8 bases lay in between.

This clonotype was seen a few times. The chain combines TRBV7-8 with TRBJ2-7, with 7 bases fitting TRBD2. CDR1 and CDR2 from the germline V gene are SGHVS and FQNEAQ. Germline trimming cut 1 base from V and 2 bases from J; bases unmatched to any gene: 8. The CDR3 runs to 16 residues. CDR3 coding DNA: TGTGCCAGCAGCTTAGGAGGCGGGGGACTCCCCTACGAGCAGTACTTC. Encoded protein: CASSLGGGGLPYEQYF.

The chain joins TRBV7-9 to TRBJ1-1; no clear D. CDR1 and CDR2 (germline): SEHNR, FQNEAQ (reference sequence). Trimming cost V 2 bases and J 1 base, with 11 bases left between them. The CDR3 runs to 15 residues. CDR3 sequence: CASSLSGVGNTEAFF. CDR3 DNA sequence: TGTGCCAGCAGCTTAAGTGGGGTGGGGAACACTGAAGCTTTCTTT.

This clonotype was seen a handful of times. V gene TRBV7-3 combines with J gene TRBJ2-5; TRBD1 might be the D (6 bases). CDR1 SGHTA and CDR2 FQGTGA come from the germline V gene. This CDR3 has 16 residues. V was clipped by 0 bases and J by 5 bases, with 16 bases between them. The CDR3 here is CASSLTGQGRWETQYF. The CDR3 DNA follows: TGTGCCAGCAGCTTAACCGGGCAGGGGCGGTGGGAGACCCAGTACTTC.

This clonotype was detected a few times. V usage is TRBV2 and J usage is TRBJ2-5; D might be TRBD1 or TRBD2, each matching 5 bases. Germline V gene lookup returns CDR1 SNHLY and CDR2 FYNNEI. V lost 7 bases to trimming and J lost 4 bases, with 19 bases between them. The CDR3 runs 15 residues. The CDR3 DNA sequence: TGTGCCAGCAAAGGGGAGACAGCAAAGGGAGAGACCCAGTACTTC. It yields the protein CASKGETAKGETQYF.

The rearrangement uses TRBV5-6 and TRBJ2-1; 8 positions match TRBD2. This CDR3 region has 17 residues. V gave up 0 bases and J gave up 0 bases; unmatched junction bases: 5. The germline CDR1 and CDR2 sequences are SGHDT and YYEEEE. The CDR3 region has the DNA TGTGCCAGCAGCTTGGGGACTAGCCTAACCTCCTACAATGAGCAGTTCTTC. Translating gives CASSLGTSLTSYNEQFF.

The CDR3 reads CASSTTWNTEAFF. For the CDR3, the DNA is TGTGCCAGCAGCACTACATGGAACACTGAAGCTTTCTTT. This chain links TRBV7-2 with TRBJ1-1; D remains ambiguous. Deletions cut 5 bases from V and 1 base from J, with 8 bases between. Germline values: CDR1 SGHTA, CDR2 FQGNSA. The CDR3 runs 13 residues. Supplemented by reference TRBV7-2 and TRBJ1-1, the full variable domain reads GAGVSQSPSNKVTEKGKDVELRCDPISGHTALYWYRQSLGQGLEFLIYFQGNSAPDKSGLPSDRFSAERTGGSVSTLTIQRTQQEDSAVYLCASSTTWNTEAFFGQGTRLTVV.

The chain joins TRBV10-3 to TRBJ2-3; 9 bases map to TRBD2. Per the germline V gene, CDR1 is ENHRY and CDR2 is SYGVKD. Trimming took 6 bases from V and 3 from J; bases not matched to a gene: 10. This CDR3 is 16 amino acids long. CDR3 sequence reads: CAISAQGLAATDTQYF. The DNA of the CDR3 is TGTGCCATCAGCGCACAGGGACTAGCAGCGACAGATACGCAGTATTTT.

The V and J genes are TRBV30 and TRBJ2-7, with 12 bases fitting TRBD1. Germline V gives CDR1 GTSNPN, CDR2 SVGIG (reference sequence). This CDR3 has 13 amino acids. J lost 6 bases, V lost 7 bases, and 7 bases had no gene match. In DNA form, the CDR3 reads TGTGCCTCCCCGGGACAGGGGGCTTTCGAGCAGTACTTC. It translates to CASPGQGAFEQYF.

This clonotype was recorded a few times. The chain uses TRBV5-1 and TRBJ2-3; D uncertain. The CDR3 runs 14 residues. CDR1 and CDR2 from the germline V gene are SGHRS and YFSETQ. V was trimmed by 5 bases and J by 0 bases, leaving 10 bases between them. CDR3: CASSSGRSTDTQYF. The DNA of the CDR3 is TGCGCCAGCAGTAGTGGACGCAGCACAGATACGCAGTATTTT.